A single sample gave rise to the 17 T cell receptor beta chains below, sequenced in a study of cytomegalovirus exposure and HLA in healthy donors. The PCR was carried out with 60 Vbeta primers and 13 Jbeta primers. TCRdb keeps only in-frame clones here, not all; method: immunoSEQ multiplex PCR. The sample lists 130,000 to 150,000 clones, around 73% seen once, with about 1.2% in the top ten. Sequencing was done on a sample of PBMCs. The receptors originated from a woman in her 40s in good health and CMV-seronegative.

The rearrangement joins TRBV5-4 to TRBJ1-1; D may be TRBD1 (5 bases). This CDR3 comprises 14 residues. Germline-derived CDR1 and CDR2 are SGHNT and YYREEE (reference sequence). The V and J ends lost 2 bases and 2 bases respectively, with 10 bases between them. CDR3 DNA sequence: TGTGCCAGCAGCTTTCGGGGGGGTAACACTGAAGCTTTCTTT. It yields the protein CASSFRGGNTEAFF.

The chain uses TRBV5-1 and TRBJ2-7, with D perhaps TRBD2 (6 bases). Germline-derived CDR1 and CDR2 are SGHRS and YFSETQ. The CDR3 sequence is 13 residues long. V was shortened by 4 bases and J by 4 bases, with 12 bases between the two germline ends. CDR3 sequence: CASSISAGYEQYV. CDR3 DNA sequence: TGCGCCAGCAGCATTTCTGCGGGGTACGAGCAGTACGTC.

J is TRBJ1-2 and V is TRBV7-2; 10 positions match TRBD1. This CDR3 is 15 amino acids long. Unmatched junction bases numbered 6, after V lost 1 base and J lost 7 bases. From germline, CDR1 is SGHTA and CDR2 FQGNSA. CDR3 sequence reads: CASSLDFDRGPGYTF. Here the CDR3 DNA reads TGTGCCAGCAGCTTAGATTTCGACAGGGGGCCTGGCTACACCTTC.

This clone was counted once. The V gene is TRBV27, the J gene TRBJ1-2; D remains unclear. CDR3 length: 15 residues. CDR1 and CDR2 (germline): MNHEY, SMNVEV (reference sequence). Trimming took off 10 bases at V and 0 bases at J, with 18 bases between the two ends. The CDR3 coding sequence is TGTGCCACCACCCCGAGAGGCGGCTCTAACTATGGCTACACCTTC. This encodes CATTPRGGSNYGYTF.

J is TRBJ1-2 and V is TRBV5-6, with 9 nucleotides matching TRBD1. The germline V gene encodes CDR1 SGHDT and CDR2 YYEEEE. This CDR3 region has 14 residues. J was trimmed by 4 bases and V by 0 bases; bases with no gene match: 1. The CDR3 loop is CASSLGQGGYGYTF. The CDR3 nucleotides read TGTGCCAGCAGCTTGGGACAGGGGGGCTATGGCTACACCTTC.

J is TRBJ2-1 and V is TRBV28, with D uncertain. With 4 bases removed from V and 10 bases from J, the gap between germline ends came to 11 bases. The CDR3 has 12 residues. Germline V lookup: CDR1 MDHEN, CDR2 SYDVKM. The CDR3 loop is CASSSVPWEQFF. Written as DNA, the CDR3 is TGTGCCAGCAGTTCGGTCCCCTGGGAGCAGTTCTTC.

The V call is TRBV5-4, the J call TRBJ1-5, with D uncertain. With 4 bases removed from V and 4 bases from J, the gap between germline ends came to 12 bases. The length of the CDR3 is 14 residues. Germline loops: CDR1 SGHNT, CDR2 YYREEE (reference sequence). The CDR3 protein is CASSHKESNQPQHF. The CDR3 DNA reads as TGTGCCAGCAGCCATAAGGAGTCTAATCAGCCCCAGCATTTT.

The gene calls are TRBV18 and TRBJ1-2; 7 bases line up with TRBD1. CDR3 length: 15 amino acids. Germline V CDR1 and CDR2: KGHSH, LQKENI. Trimming removed 1 base from V and 4 bases from J; junction bases left unmatched: 6. CDR3 bases: TGTGCCAGCTCACCACAGGAAGGGGGCGGCTATGGCTACACCTTC. It codes for CASSPQEGGGYGYTF.

The sample holds a few counts of this clone. The chain employs TRBV6-5 and TRBJ1-2; 7 positions match TRBD1. The V segment lost 6 bases and the J segment 3 bases; nucleotides outside the gene matches: 4. This CDR3 contains 13 residues. Germline lookup yields CDR1 MNHEY and CDR2 SVGAGI. The CDR3 sequence is CASRSGGYYGYTF. The DNA for the CDR3 is TGTGCCAGCAGGTCAGGGGGGTACTATGGCTACACCTTC.

The gene calls are TRBV5-1 and TRBJ2-3; 10 positions match TRBD2. The V gene's germline CDR1 is SGHRS and CDR2 YFSETQ. CDR3 length: 17 residues. The V and J ends lost 5 bases and 3 bases, in that order; junction bases with no gene match: 12. The CDR3, as DNA: TGCGCCAGCAGTTATTACTCTAGCGGGGGACTAACAGATACGCAGTATTTT. Translation gives CASSYYSSGGLTDTQYF.

This rearrangement joins TRBV12-5 to TRBJ1-5; 7 nucleotides match TRBD1. In germline, CDR1 is LGHNT, CDR2 FRNRAP. The CDR3 is made up of 16 amino acids. Germline trimming cut 2 bases from V and 3 bases from J; bases unmatched to any gene: 7. CDR3 bases: TGTGCTAGTGGTTTGATGGTCGGGACAGTCAATCAGCCCCAGCATTTT. It codes for CASGLMVGTVNQPQHF.

A note on this clone: One end of the junction is discordant with germline, which a read error may explain. The CDR3 sequence is CAGSRTSGAAGELFF. The CDR3, as DNA: TGTGCCGGCAGCCGTACTAGCGGGGCTGCCGGGGAGCTGTTTTTT. The V gene is TRBV4-2, the J gene TRBJ2-2; 10 nucleotides line up with TRBD2. The CDR3 covers 15 residues. Looked up from germline, CDR1 is LGHNA and CDR2 is YNFKEQ.

V gene TRBV5-1 combines with J gene TRBJ2-1; 7 bases match TRBD1. The CDR3 is 15 residues long. V lost 0 bases, J lost 1 base, and 1 base stayed unmatched. In germline, CDR1 is SGHRS, CDR2 YFSETQ. CDR3 region: CASSLGTGSYNEQFF. The CDR3, as DNA: TGCGCCAGCAGCTTGGGGACAGGATCCTACAATGAGCAGTTCTTC.

CDR3 in DNA: TGTGCCAGCAGTCTGACAGTCACCGGGGAGCTGTTTTTT. Encoded protein: CASSLTVTGELFF. This chain uses TRBV6-8 with TRBJ2-2; D possibly corresponds to TRBD1 (5 bases). CDR1 and CDR2 from the germline V gene are MNHGY and SAAAGT. The CDR3 is 13 amino acids. V lost 5 bases, J lost 4 bases, and 8 bases lay in between.

The V and J genes are TRBV6-5 and TRBJ1-2; D is uncertain. Germline CDR1 reads MNHEY; CDR2 reads SVGAGI. V lost 5 bases and J 2 bases, leaving 12 bases between the germline ends. This CDR3 spans 14 amino acids. The CDR3 nucleotides are TGTGCCAGCAGTCCAAGGCGGGGAAACTATGGCTACACCTTC. The encoded protein is CASSPRRGNYGYTF.

The chain employs TRBV13 and TRBJ1-5, with TRBD1 as a possible D gene (6 bases). CDR1 and CDR2 from the germline V gene are PRHDT and FYEKMQ (reference sequence). The CDR3 contains 17 residues. The V gene lost 0 bases and the J gene lost 1 base, with 13 bases spanning the gap. The CDR3 nucleotides read TGTGCCAGCAGCTTAGGTGGGGGGGGCCAGAGCAATCAGCCCCAGCATTTT. Its translation: CASSLGGGGQSNQPQHF.

The V and J genes are TRBV11-2 and TRBJ2-4; 8 positions match TRBD2. Germline values: CDR1 SGHAT, CDR2 FQNNGV. Trimming at V came to 5 bases and at J to 3 bases, leaving 9 bases not matched to a gene. The CDR3 contains 16 residues. CDR3 in DNA: TGTGCCAGCAGCCTCGGGGGGGCTTTAAGCAAAAACATTCAGTACTTC. Encoded protein: CASSLGGALSKNIQYF.